A selection of T cell receptor beta chains follows, all from one sample in a study of shared clonotypes between healthy human individuals. Sequencing used immunoSEQ multiplex PCR; TCRdb keeps in-frame clones, though not all of them. The sample has over a million clones; around four fifths are singletons. Sequenced: memory CD4+ T cells sorted from blood. Every receptor here comes from a man between 18 and 35 years old in good health. The CDR3 runs from the conserved cysteine through the conserved F or W. Fields, in order: CDR3 length, J gene, V gene, CDR3 protein.

length: 14
J: TRBJ1-5
V: TRBV9
CDR3: CATRGGQSNQPQHF

length: 15
J: TRBJ1-2
V: TRBV19
CDR3: CASSTGTGVIYGYTF

length: 13
J: TRBJ1-5
V: TRBV6-1
CDR3: CASRGTVHQPQHF

length: 17
J: TRBJ2-5
V: TRBV7-6
CDR3: CASSPISGRRGQETQYF

length: 15
J: TRBJ1-2
V: TRBV7-2
CDR3: CASSLGTLANYGYTF

length: 15
J: TRBJ1-6
V: TRBV6-6
CDR3: CASSPGQGSNSPLHF

length: 11
J: TRBJ2-7
V: TRBV6-5
CDR3: CASRRDAEQYF

length: 14
J: TRBJ2-3
V: TRBV6-5
CDR3: CASSPKPLTDTQYF

length: 16
J: TRBJ1-1
V: TRBV15
CDR3: CATSRVGGAMNTEAFF

length: 14
J: TRBJ2-7
V: TRBV7-2
CDR3: CASRRTGVSYEQYF

length: 14
J: TRBJ2-4
V: TRBV11-2
CDR3: CASADKGEKNIQYF

length: 14
J: TRBJ1-3
V: TRBV4-1
CDR3: CASSPGEFGNTIYF

length: 12
J: TRBJ2-1
V: TRBV18
CDR3: CASSPPSAEQFF

length: 14
J: TRBJ1-1
V: TRBV7-9
CDR3: CASSLDALNTEAFF

length: 13
J: TRBJ1-4
V: TRBV29-1
CDR3: CSVGGLTNEKLFF

length: 15
J: TRBJ2-1
V: TRBV10-1
CDR3: CASSESGSAGDEQFF

length: 14
J: TRBJ2-5
V: TRBV9
CDR3: CASSAGTSTQTQYF

length: 15
J: TRBJ2-1
V: TRBV5-5
CDR3: CASSRGPLNANEQFF

length: 13
J: TRBJ1-5
V: TRBV29-1
CDR3: CSVGSGSNQPQHF

length: 15
J: TRBJ2-7
V: TRBV30
CDR3: CAWSRLSGAEGEQYF

length: 14
J: TRBJ1-2
V: TRBV7-9
CDR3: CASSNGQANYGYTF

length: 18
J: TRBJ1-5
V: TRBV14
CDR3: CASGDIKKGYGGCQPQHF

length: 15
J: TRBJ1-5
V: TRBV27
CDR3: CASSFGQGRNQPQHF

length: 14
J: TRBJ1-4
V: TRBV5-6
CDR3: CASNRGQPNEKLFF

length: 13
J: TRBJ1-1
V: TRBV7-6
CDR3: CASSLLMNTEAFF

length: 12
J: TRBJ1-3
V: TRBV30
CDR3: CAWSQSGNTIYF

length: 13
J: TRBJ2-4
V: TRBV6-5
CDR3: CASRSQSQNIQYF

length: 15
J: TRBJ1-6
V: TRBV18
CDR3: CASSPRGDSNSPLHF

length: 15
J: TRBJ2-1
V: TRBV15
CDR3: CATSRDWSSYNEQFF

length: 15
J: TRBJ2-2
V: TRBV18
CDR3: CASSPGQGESGELFF

length: 15
J: TRBJ2-5
V: TRBV4-1
CDR3: CASSQTGTGVKTQYF

length: 12
J: TRBJ2-1
V: TRBV5-4
CDR3: CAIGLGGNEQFF

length: 13
J: TRBJ1-1
V: TRBV29-1
CDR3: CSVDAQMNTEAFF

length: 15
J: TRBJ2-7
V: TRBV5-4
CDR3: CASSLPGAGGYEQYF

length: 15
J: TRBJ1-1
V: TRBV7-2
CDR3: CASSLDDRGATEAFF

length: 13
J: TRBJ1-5
V: TRBV11-2
CDR3: CASSTQGSQPQHF

length: 11
J: TRBJ2-1
V: TRBV6-5
CDR3: CASSYLYEQFF

length: 13
J: TRBJ1-5
V: TRBV7-2
CDR3: CASSPQLGQPQHF

length: 13
J: TRBJ2-3
V: TRBV19
CDR3: CATSGPKTDTQYF

length: 15
J: TRBJ1-3
V: TRBV7-8
CDR3: CASSGQGFSGNTIYF

length: 13
J: TRBJ1-1
V: TRBV6-5
CDR3: CASSRRQGVLAFF

length: 11
J: .
V: TRBV5-6
CDR3: CASSLVGEQYF

length: 13
J: TRBJ2-7
V: TRBV5-6
CDR3: CASTRTEGHEQYF

length: 16
J: TRBJ1-4
V: TRBV28
CDR3: CASSQQGKMANEKLFF

length: 13
J: TRBJ2-3
V: TRBV5-1
CDR3: CASSVDGTDTQYF

length: 13
J: TRBJ1-1
V: TRBV28
CDR3: CASNRPQGTEAFF

length: 13
J: TRBJ2-3
V: TRBV25-1
CDR3: CASSGWSEDTQYF

length: 16
J: TRBJ2-3
V: TRBV18
CDR3: CASSPLADRGFDTQYF

length: 17
J: TRBJ2-3
V: TRBV30
CDR3: CAWSAMRTSGSTDTQYF

length: 15
J: TRBJ1-1
V: TRBV12-5
CDR3: CASGQQTGSRTEAFF

length: 15
J: TRBJ2-7
V: TRBV2
CDR3: CASSGGGTETYEQYF

length: 15
J: TRBJ1-1
V: TRBV6-6
CDR3: CASSYGDRVNTEAFF

length: 13
J: TRBJ1-4
V: TRBV7-2
CDR3: CASSRQYNEKLFF

length: 16
J: TRBJ1-3
V: TRBV4-1
CDR3: CASSQDPGPSGNTIYF